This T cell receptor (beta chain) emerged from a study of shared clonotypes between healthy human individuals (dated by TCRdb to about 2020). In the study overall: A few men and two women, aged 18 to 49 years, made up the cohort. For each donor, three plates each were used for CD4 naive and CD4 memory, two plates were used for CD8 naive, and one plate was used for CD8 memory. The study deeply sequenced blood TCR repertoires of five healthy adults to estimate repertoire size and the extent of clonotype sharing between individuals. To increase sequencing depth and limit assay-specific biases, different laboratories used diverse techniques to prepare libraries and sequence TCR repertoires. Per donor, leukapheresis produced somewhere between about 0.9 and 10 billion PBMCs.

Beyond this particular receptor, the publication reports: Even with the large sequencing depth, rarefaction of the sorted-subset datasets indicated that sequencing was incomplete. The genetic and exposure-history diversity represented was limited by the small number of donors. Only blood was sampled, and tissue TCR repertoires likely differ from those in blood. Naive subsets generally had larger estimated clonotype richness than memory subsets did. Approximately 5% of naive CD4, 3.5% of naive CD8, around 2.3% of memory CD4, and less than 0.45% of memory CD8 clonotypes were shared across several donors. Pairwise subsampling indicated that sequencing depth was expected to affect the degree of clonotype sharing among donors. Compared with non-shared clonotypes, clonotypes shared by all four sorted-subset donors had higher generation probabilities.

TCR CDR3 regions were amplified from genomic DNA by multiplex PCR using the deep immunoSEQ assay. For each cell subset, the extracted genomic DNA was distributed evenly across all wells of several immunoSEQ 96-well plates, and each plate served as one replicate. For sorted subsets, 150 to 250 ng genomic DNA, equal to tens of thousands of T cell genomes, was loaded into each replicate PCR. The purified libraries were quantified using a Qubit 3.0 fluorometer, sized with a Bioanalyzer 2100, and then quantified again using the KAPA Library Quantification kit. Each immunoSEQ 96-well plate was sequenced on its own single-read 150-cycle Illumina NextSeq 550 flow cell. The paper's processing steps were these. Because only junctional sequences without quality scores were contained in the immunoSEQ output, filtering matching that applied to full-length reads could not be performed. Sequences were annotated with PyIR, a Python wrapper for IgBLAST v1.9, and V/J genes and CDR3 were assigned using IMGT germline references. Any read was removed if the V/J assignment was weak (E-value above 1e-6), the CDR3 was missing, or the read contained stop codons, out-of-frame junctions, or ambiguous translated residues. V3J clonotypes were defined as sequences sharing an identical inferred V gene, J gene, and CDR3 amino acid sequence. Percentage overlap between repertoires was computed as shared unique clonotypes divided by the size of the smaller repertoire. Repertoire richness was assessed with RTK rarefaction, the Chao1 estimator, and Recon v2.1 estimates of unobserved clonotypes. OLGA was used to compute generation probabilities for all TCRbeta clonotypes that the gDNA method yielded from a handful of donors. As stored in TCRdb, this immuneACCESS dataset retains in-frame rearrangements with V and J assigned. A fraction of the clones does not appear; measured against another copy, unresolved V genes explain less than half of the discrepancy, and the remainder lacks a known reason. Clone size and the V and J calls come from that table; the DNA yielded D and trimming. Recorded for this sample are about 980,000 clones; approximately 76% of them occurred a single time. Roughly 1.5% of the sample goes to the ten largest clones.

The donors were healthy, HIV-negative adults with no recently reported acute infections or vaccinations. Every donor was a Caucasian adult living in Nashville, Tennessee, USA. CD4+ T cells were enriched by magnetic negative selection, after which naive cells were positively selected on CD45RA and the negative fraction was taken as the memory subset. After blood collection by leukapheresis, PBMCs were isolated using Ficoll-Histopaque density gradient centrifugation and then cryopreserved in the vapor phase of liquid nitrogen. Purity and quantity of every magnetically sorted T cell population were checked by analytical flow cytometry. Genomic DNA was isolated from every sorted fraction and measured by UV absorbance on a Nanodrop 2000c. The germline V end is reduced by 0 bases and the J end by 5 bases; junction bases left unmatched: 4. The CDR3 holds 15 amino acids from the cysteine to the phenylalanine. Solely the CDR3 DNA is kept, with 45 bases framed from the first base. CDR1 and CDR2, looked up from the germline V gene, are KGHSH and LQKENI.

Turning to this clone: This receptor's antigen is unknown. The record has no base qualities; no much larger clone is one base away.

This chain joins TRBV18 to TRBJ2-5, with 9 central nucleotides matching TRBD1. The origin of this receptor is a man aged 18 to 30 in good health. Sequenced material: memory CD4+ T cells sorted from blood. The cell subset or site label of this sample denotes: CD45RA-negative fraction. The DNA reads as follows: TGTGCCAGCTCACCACCTAACGACAGGGGGGAGACCCAGTACTTC. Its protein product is CASSPPNDRGETQYF.